One sample yielded the 15 T cell receptor beta chains listed below, sequenced in a study of human T cells and chemical hapten exposure. TCRdb recomputed calls from the RACE reads with MiXCR, one row per CDR3 protein. The table includes about 99,000 distinct CDR3 sequences, about an eighth detected once. Time point given: patch test 1, 2 weeks after DPC sensitization. Treatment of the sample: therapeutic diphenylcyclopropenone sensitization with weekly scalp DPC. The sample was whole blood, taken in connection with sensitization to the hapten diphenylcyclopropenone (DPC). These receptors originate from a woman aged 40 to 55 with alopecia areata. Some clones in this sample may be carry-over from other donors' samples.

This clonotype was seen a few times. The CDR3 nucleotides read TGCAGTGCCCACGCTACTAGCGGGAGGGGTGAGCAGTTCTTC. Amino acid sequence: CSAHATSGRGEQFF. V and J are TRBV20-1 and TRBJ2-1, with 13 bases matching TRBD2. This CDR3 contains 14 residues. The junction had 8 bases not matched to a gene; V was cut back by 6 bases and J by 9 bases. Germline CDR1 reads DFQATT; CDR2 reads SNEGSKA (reference sequence).

The V gene is TRBV12-3 or TRBV12-4, the J gene TRBJ2-7; tentative D call: TRBD1 (6 bases). The CDR3 has 15 amino acids. Between the trimmed V and J ends, which lost 5 bases and 1 base, there was a span of 15 bases. The CDR3 coding sequence is TGTGCCAGCAGTAAACAGGGAAGAATATCCTACGAGCAGTACTTC. Amino acids: CASSKQGRISYEQYF.

This clonotype was counted ten times or more. This chain uses TRBV18 with TRBJ1-5; tentatively, D is TRBD1 (5 bases). There are 14 residues in the CDR3. Per germline, CDR1 KGHSH and CDR2 LQKENI. Trimming took 0 bases from V and 3 from J, leaving 6 bases between them. The DNA for the CDR3 is TGTGCCAGCTCACCACCGGGACTCAATCAGCCCCAGCATTTT. Amino acids: CASSPPGLNQPQHF.

The chain links TRBV19 to TRBJ1-6; D gene unclear. The CDR3 extends over 15 amino acids. The germline V gene has CDR1 LNHDA and CDR2 SQIVND (reference sequence). Trimming cost V 4 bases and J 8 bases, with 15 bases left between them. The CDR3, as DNA: TGTGCCAGTAGTAACGGGCTCGCGAGTCATTCACCCCTCCACTTT. As protein: CASSNGLASHSPLHF.

This clonotype has a handful of counts. V and J are TRBV20-1 and TRBJ1-1; no reliable D call. Germline V gives CDR1 DFQATT, CDR2 SNEGSKA (reference sequence). CDR3 length: 14 amino acids. V lost 6 bases to trimming and J lost 2 bases, with 16 bases between them. The CDR3 nucleotides read TGCAGTGCCCCATACCTCGTTTTAAACACTGAAGCTTTCTTT. It codes for CSAPYLVLNTEAFF.

The table lists this clonotype with a few counts. The V gene is TRBV29-1, the J gene TRBJ2-1; 10 nucleotides align to TRBD2. J lost 7 bases, V lost 4 bases, and 13 bases had no gene match. Germline assignment: CDR1 SQVTM and CDR2 ANQGSEA. The CDR3 has 16 residues. The CDR3 nucleotides are TGCAGCGTTGCAGCCTCATCAGCGGGAGGGCCGAATGAGCAGTTCTTC. Residues: CSVAASSAGGPNEQFF.

The rearrangement links TRBV7-9 to TRBJ1-2; D remains ambiguous. Trimming cost V 1 base and J 8 bases, with 8 bases left between them. The CDR3 extends over 12 amino acids. Germline values: CDR1 SEHNR, CDR2 FQNEAQ (reference sequence). As DNA, the CDR3 is TGTGCCAGCAGCTTAGTGGCGGAGGGCTACACCTTC. Residues: CASSLVAEGYTF.

This sequence joins TRBV29-1 and TRBJ1-1; D remains ambiguous. Germline V lookup: CDR1 SQVTM, CDR2 ANQGSEA. There are 13 residues in the CDR3. V lost 4 bases, J lost 1 base, and 10 bases lay in between. The CDR3 nucleotides read TGCAGCGTTGGCTCGCGGCAGAACACTGAAGCTTTCTTT. Its protein is CSVGSRQNTEAFF. The complete variable domain, with remaining parts taken from reference TRBV29-1 and TRBJ1-1, reads SAVISQKPSRDICQRGTSLTIQCQVDSQVTMMFWYRQQPGQSLTLIATANQGSEATYESGFVIDKFPISRPNLTFSTLTVSNMSPEDSSIYLCSVGSRQNTEAFFGQGTRLTVV.

This clonotype has ten or more counts. The genes are TRBV29-1 and TRBJ1-2; D is perhaps TRBD1 (6 bases). Germline CDR1 reads SQVTM; CDR2 reads ANQGSEA. V gave up 3 bases and J gave up 5 bases, with 13 bases separating them. This CDR3 region has 13 residues. The CDR3 coding sequence is TGCAGCGTTGATTTGGCCAGGGGTTATGGCTACACCTTC. It encodes CSVDLARGYGYTF.

This clonotype was counted only a few times. The chain links TRBV24-1 to TRBJ2-3; 11 bases match TRBD1. The CDR3 runs to 16 residues. CDR1 is KGHDR, CDR2 SFDVKD, per germline. The ends lost 3 bases at V and 7 bases at J; junction bases unmatched: 8. CDR3 nucleotide sequence: TGTGCCACCAGTGATAGGACAGGGGGCATCGGGAATACGCAGTATTTT. Its translation is CATSDRTGGIGNTQYF.

This clonotype was seen only a few times. J is TRBJ2-6 and V is TRBV19; D uncertain. The CDR3 has 13 residues. V lost 11 bases, J lost 1 base, and 9 bases lay in between. Germline CDR1 is LNHDA and CDR2 is SQIVND (reference sequence). Written as DNA, the CDR3 is TGTGCCCCCCGGGCATCTGGGGCCAACGTCCTGACTTTC. Protein product: CAPRASGANVLTF.

This clonotype has a handful of counts. The genes are TRBV7-9 and TRBJ2-7; 9 positions agree with TRBD1. CDR1 is SEHNR and CDR2 is FQNEAQ in the germline V gene (reference sequence). J lost 2 bases, V lost 5 bases, and 7 bases had no gene match. The CDR3 has 15 amino acids. The CDR3 loop is CASSHSNRGPYEQYF. CDR3 coding DNA: TGTGCCAGCAGCCATTCGAACAGGGGGCCCTACGAGCAGTACTTC. The full variable domain, with the rest looked up from reference TRBV7-9 and TRBJ2-7, is DTGVSQNPRHKITKRGQNVTFRCDPISEHNRLYWYRQTLGQGPEFLTYFQNEAQLEKSRLLSDRFSAERPKGSFSTLEIQRTEQGDSAMYLCASSHSNRGPYEQYFGPGTRLTVT.

V gene TRBV12-3 or TRBV12-4 combines with J gene TRBJ2-7; 11 bases align to TRBD2. V lost 6 bases to trimming and J lost 9 bases; unmatched junction nucleotides: 13. The CDR3 is 15 amino acids. CDR3 coding DNA: TGTGCCAGCAGGGCCCCGGGACTAGCGGCCCTCAGGCAGTACTTC. The encoded protein is CASRAPGLAALRQYF.

This clonotype showed up just a few times. The genes are TRBV9 and TRBJ1-3; no clear D gene. The CDR3 is 13 residues long. CDR1 and CDR2 (germline): SGDLS, YYNGEE. V was clipped by 0 bases and J by 3 bases, with 4 bases between them. CDR3 sequence (DNA): TGTGCCAGCAGCGTAGCGGATGGAAACACCATATATTTT. Its protein is CASSVADGNTIYF.

This chain links TRBV5-1 with TRBJ2-1; 7 nucleotides match TRBD2. The CDR3 spans 14 residues. Germline V lookup: CDR1 SGHRS, CDR2 YFSETQ. J lost 5 bases, V lost 4 bases, and 6 bases had no gene match. As DNA, the CDR3 is TGCGCCAGCAGCCCCACGGGGGGTCACAATGAGCAGTTCTTC. It encodes CASSPTGGHNEQFF. Complete variable domain (other parts from reference TRBV5-1 and TRBJ2-1): KAGVTQTPRYLIKTRGQQVTLSCSPISGHRSVSWYQQTPGQGLQFLFEYFSETQRNKGNFPGRFSGRQFSNSRSEMNVSTLELGDSALYLCASSPTGGHNEQFFGPGTRLTVL.